These 14 T cell receptor beta chains were sequenced from one sample in a study of CD8 T cells in ankylosing spondylitis. TCRdb re-called the 5' RACE reads through MiXCR, storing one row per CDR3 protein. The table records under 250,000 distinct CDR3 sequences, approximately 8.4% of them present only once. The sequenced sample was blood, either unsorted or a sorted T cell fraction (not recorded which). All receptors derive from a female donor with ankylosing spondylitis or in good health (not recorded which).

This clonotype was seen repeatedly, ten times or more. The V call is TRBV7-2, the J call TRBJ2-1; 9 bases map to TRBD2. The CDR3 has 15 residues. Looked up from germline, CDR1 is SGHTA and CDR2 is FQGNSA. V dropped 5 bases and J dropped 4; count of bases not matched to a gene: 6. CDR3 in amino acids: CASSVLAGRYNEQFF. CDR3 sequence (DNA): TGTGCCAGCAGCGTACTAGCGGGCCGTTACAATGAGCAGTTCTTC.

This clonotype was found many times. The chain joins TRBV5-1 to TRBJ2-5, with D unresolved. The CDR3 loop spans 12 amino acids. V was shortened by 5 bases and J by 2 bases, with 7 bases between the two germline ends. The germline V gene has CDR1 SGHRS and CDR2 YFSETQ. CDR3: CASSHVQETQYF. The CDR3 DNA follows: TGCGCCAGCAGTCACGTTCAAGAGACCCAGTACTTC.

The rearrangement uses TRBV7-2 and TRBJ2-3, with D possibly TRBD1 on 5 matching bases. Germline V gives CDR1 SGHTA, CDR2 FQGNSA. V lost 5 bases and J lost 4, with 13 bases in between. CDR3 length equals 14 residues. CDR3 residues: CASSRPTAPDTQYF. The CDR3 bases are TGTGCCAGCAGCCGCCCGACAGCCCCAGATACGCAGTATTTT.

This clonotype was detected many times. The rearrangement links TRBV6-1 to TRBJ1-4; D gene uncertain. CDR1 and CDR2 (germline): MNHNS, SASEGT. There are 16 residues in the CDR3. Trimming took off 5 bases at V and 8 bases at J, with 21 bases between the two ends. The CDR3 sequence: CASSPNPRLTREKLFF. CDR3 coding DNA: TGTGCCAGCAGTCCAAATCCGAGACTGACGAGGGAAAAACTGTTTTTT.

In this sample, this clonotype turned up many times. The chain joins TRBV27 to TRBJ2-5, with D possibly being TRBD1 (7 bases). Germline values: CDR1 MNHEY, CDR2 SMNVEV (reference sequence). V was cut by 4 bases and J by 7 bases, with 16 bases left in between. The CDR3 consists of 14 residues. The CDR3 coding sequence is TGTGCCAGCAGTTCCCCCGCGCAGGGGGGGACCCAGTACTTC. It specifies CASSSPAQGGTQYF.

This clonotype was seen ten or more times. V and J are TRBV5-1 and TRBJ2-5; tentative D call: TRBD2 (5 bases). This CDR3 has 14 residues. Germline CDR1 is SGHRS and CDR2 is YFSETQ. V was cut by 0 bases and J by 1 base, with 7 bases left in between. CDR3: CASSLVSGQETQYF. The DNA for the CDR3 is TGCGCCAGCAGCTTGGTGAGCGGCCAAGAGACCCAGTACTTC. The full variable domain, in which reference TRBV5-1 and TRBJ2-5 provide the parts outside the CDR3, is KAGVTQTPRYLIKTRGQQVTLSCSPISGHRSVSWYQQTPGQGLQFLFEYFSETQRNKGNFPGRFSGRQFSNSRSEMNVSTLELGDSALYLCASSLVSGQETQYFGPGTRLLVL.

In this sample, this clonotype turned up many times. This chain uses TRBV6-5 with TRBJ2-1, with D perhaps TRBD1 (6 bases). The CDR3 runs 15 residues. V lost 2 bases to trimming and J lost 7 bases, with 15 bases between them. Germline CDR1 MNHEY, CDR2 SVGAGI. The CDR3 spells CASSYPRQERNEQFF. CDR3 nucleotide sequence: TGTGCCAGCAGTTACCCGCGACAGGAAAGGAATGAGCAGTTCTTC.

This clonotype was seen many times. The gene calls are TRBV6-2 or TRBV6-3 and TRBJ2-3; D remains ambiguous. The CDR3 covers 16 residues. Germline CDR1 and CDR2: MNHEY and SVGEGT. Trimming took off 3 bases at V and 0 bases at J, with 13 bases between the two ends. CDR3 in amino acids: CASSYFQTSSTDTQYF. For the CDR3, the DNA is TGTGCCAGCAGTTATTTCCAGACTTCTAGCACAGATACGCAGTATTTT.

Ten or more counts support this clonotype. The chain employs TRBV10-3 and TRBJ1-5; D is ambiguous. Deletions cut 3 bases from V and 5 bases from J, with 8 bases between. CDR3 length equals 13 residues. The germline V gene has CDR1 ENHRY and CDR2 SYGVKD. CDR3 in DNA: TGTGCCATCAGTGAAAGGGAAGATCAGCCCCAGCATTTT. Protein product: CAISEREDQPQHF.

This clonotype was counted ten times or more. The chain employs TRBV28 and TRBJ2-1; 7 bases are shared with TRBD2. The V gene's germline CDR1 is MDHEN and CDR2 SYDVKM. Germline trimming cut 3 bases from V and 9 bases from J; bases unmatched to any gene: 8. The CDR3 has 14 residues. The CDR3: CASSLIVREPEQFF. The CDR3 DNA reads TGTGCCAGCAGTTTGATAGTGCGGGAGCCTGAGCAGTTCTTC.

This clonotype was seen ten or more times. The V call is TRBV30, the J call TRBJ2-1, with TRBD2 matching 16 bases. The germline gives CDR1 GTSNPN, CDR2 SVGIG (reference sequence). The ends lost 2 bases at V and 7 bases at J; junction bases unmatched: 5. The CDR3 runs to 16 residues. The CDR3 DNA is TGTGCCTGGAGTCCACCGGGACTAGCGGGAGGGAATGAGCAGTTCTTC. Translated, it gives CAWSPPGLAGGNEQFF.

This clonotype occurred many times. The chain uses TRBV12-3 or TRBV12-4 and TRBJ1-6; 9 bases fit TRBD1. V shed 4 bases, J shed 8 bases, and the junction held 3 bases outside the gene matches. The CDR3 is made up of 14 amino acids. The CDR3 region is CASSYRGHYSPLHF. The CDR3 nucleotides are TGTGCCAGCAGTTACAGGGGGCATTATTCACCCCTCCACTTT.

Ten or more counts support this clonotype. The chain carries TRBV12-3 or TRBV12-4 and TRBJ1-3; D is perhaps TRBD1 (5 bases). V lost 6 bases and J lost 0, with 18 bases in between. The CDR3 has 17 amino acids. CDR3 loop: CASSFRMGLLSGNTIYF. As DNA, the CDR3 is TGTGCCAGCAGCTTTCGTATGGGACTCCTCTCTGGAAACACCATATATTTT.

This clonotype was detected many times. The rearrangement uses TRBV20-1 and TRBJ1-4; 10 bases are shared with TRBD1. This CDR3 is built from 16 residues. With V trimmed by 0 bases and J by 8 bases, 9 bases remained unmatched. CDR1 is DFQATT and CDR2 is SNEGSKA in the germline V gene (reference sequence). The CDR3, as DNA: TGCAGTGCTAGAGATGTGGGGACAGGGGAGGGCGAAAAACTGTTTTTT. This translates into CSARDVGTGEGEKLFF.